A single T cell receptor (beta chain) is shown here with its context. Its antigen is not known. Trimming took off 2 bases at V and 5 bases at J, with 12 bases between the two ends. The V gene's germline CDR1 is MDHEN and CDR2 SYDVKM. CDR3 length: 14 residues. The sample originates from a study of CD8+ T cells in alopecia areata. RNA extraction and reverse transcription yielded cDNA as sequencing template. Clones were sequenced by immunoSEQ multiplex PCR, and TCRdb holds only the in-frame ones, with some missing. This sample yields about 120,000 clones, of which 47% are seen a single time; 10% to 13% belongs to the top ten. Alopecia areata patients had lesional scalp punch biopsies and peripheral blood taken from them. Overall study findings and caveats: Normal-skin resident alphabeta T cells also appear among scalp sample sequences. Higher clonality and more expanded CD8+ clones appeared in lesional than normal scalp. TCR sharing across patients was less clear than in mice, possibly HLA-related.

Sequencing was carried out using NKG2D-low CD8+ T cells sorted from blood. The chain joins TRBV28 to TRBJ2-5; D is perhaps TRBD1 (6 bases). The receptor was isolated from a human donor with alopecia areata. This CDR3 reads CASSLPGQPETQYF. The CDR3 DNA sequence: TGTGCCAGCAGTTTACCCGGACAGCCCGAGACCCAGTACTTC.